Below are 21 T cell receptor beta chains sequenced from a single sample in a study of early T cells in non-severe SARS-CoV-2 infection. A single record per CDR3 protein comes from TCRdb applying MiXCR to the 5' RACE reads. The sample lists under 70,000 distinct CDR3 sequences, more than 4% seen once, with roughly 5% in the top ten. The sample comprised whole blood. All receptors come from an adult who was a healthcare worker with PCR-confirmed SARS-CoV-2 infection or an uninfected control (not recorded which).

The chain recombines TRBV14 with TRBJ2-1; 11 bases match TRBD2. There are 19 residues in the CDR3. Per the germline V gene, CDR1 is SGHDN and CDR2 is FVKESK. The trim removed 1 base at V and 1 base at J, leaving 9 bases unmatched. This CDR3 is CASSQVLAGARWSYNEQFF. The CDR3 DNA reads TGTGCCAGCAGCCAAGTACTAGCGGGAGCCCGGTGGTCCTACAATGAGCAGTTCTTC.

The chain recombines TRBV2 with TRBJ2-2; 7 nucleotides agree with TRBD2. CDR1 is SNHLY, CDR2 FYNNEI, per germline. Trimming at V came to 8 bases and at J to 0 bases, leaving 9 bases not matched to a gene. The CDR3 length is 16 residues. In DNA, the CDR3 is TGTGCCAGCTCGACTAGCCCCCCCTCGAACACCGGGGAGCTGTTTTTT. Protein: CASSTSPPSNTGELFF.

In its sample, this clonotype was seen many times. J is TRBJ2-3 and V is TRBV20-1; no definite D call. This CDR3 is 14 amino acids long. V was clipped by 2 bases and J by 1 base, with 10 bases between them. Germline lookup yields CDR1 DFQATT and CDR2 SNEGSKA (reference sequence). The CDR3 spells CSARMSPGTDTQYF. The CDR3 nucleotides are TGCAGTGCTAGAATGAGTCCCGGCACAGATACGCAGTATTTT.

At least ten counts were recorded for this clonotype. The CDR3 DNA is TGTGCCAGCAGTTACGGTACTAGCGGGAGCTCGACCAAAAACATTCAGTACTTC. As protein: CASSYGTSGSSTKNIQYF. V gene TRBV6-6 combines with J gene TRBJ2-4, with 11 bases that match TRBD2. CDR3 length: 18 residues. CDR1 is MNHNY, CDR2 SVGAGI, per germline (reference sequence). The V and J ends lost 2 bases and 2 bases, in that order; junction bases with no gene match: 8.

This clonotype was recorded many times. The chain has TRBV9 and TRBJ2-3, with D unresolved. V was shortened by 0 bases and J by 1 base, with 6 bases between the two germline ends. This CDR3 contains 14 residues. Germline loops: CDR1 SGDLS, CDR2 YYNGEE. This CDR3 reads CASSVDRGTDTQYF. DNA of the CDR3: TGTGCCAGCAGCGTAGACCGGGGCACAGATACGCAGTATTTT. The whole variable domain, filled in from reference TRBV9 and TRBJ2-3, reads DSGVTQTPKHLITATGQRVTLRCSPRSGDLSVYWYQQSLDQGLQFLIQYYNGEERAKGNILERFSAQQFPDLHSELNLSSLELGDSALYFCASSVDRGTDTQYFGPGTRLTVL.

This clonotype was detected many times. The chain uses TRBV7-2 and TRBJ2-4; 8 bases are a match to TRBD1. CDR3 length equals 16 residues. V lost 5 bases to trimming and J lost 1 base; unmatched junction nucleotides: 7. CDR1 SGHTA and CDR2 FQGNSA come from the germline V gene. The CDR3 loop is CASSPRTGKAKNIQYF. The CDR3 DNA is TGTGCCAGCAGCCCTCGGACAGGGAAGGCCAAAAACATTCAGTACTTC.

The table lists this clonotype with many counts. The V and J genes are TRBV5-1 and TRBJ2-2; TRBD1 agrees at 7 bases. CDR3 length: 14 amino acids. V was clipped by 3 bases and J by 6 bases; unmatched bases: 5. Germline values: CDR1 SGHRS, CDR2 YFSETQ. CDR3 DNA: TGCGCCAGCAGCTGGGGACAGTCTCCCGGGGAGCTGTTTTTT. It translates to CASSWGQSPGELFF.

Note on this clonotype: This sequence may be a read error, since a much larger clone differs from it by one base. V usage is TRBV20-1 and J usage is TRBJ1-4; D remains ambiguous. Per the germline V gene, CDR1 is DFQATT and CDR2 is SNEGSKA (reference sequence). Trimming took 1 base from V and 6 from J, leaving 12 bases between them. The CDR3 has 14 residues. In DNA form, the CDR3 reads TGCAGTGCTAGAGGCCGGGTCATTTATGAAAAACTGTTTTTT. It encodes CSARGRVIYEKLFF.

This clonotype has ten or more counts. The chain is built from TRBV10-3 and TRBJ2-3, with 7 bases fitting TRBD2. The CDR3 spans 16 residues. Germline CDR1 and CDR2: ENHRY and SYGVKD. The V gene end was trimmed by 5 bases and the J gene end by 2 bases; junction bases not matched to a gene: 10. CDR3 DNA sequence: TGTGCCATCAGTTGGACGGGAGGTGGGGCCACAGATACGCAGTATTTT. This gives the protein CAISWTGGGATDTQYF.

The V gene is TRBV6-1, the J gene TRBJ2-7; maybe TRBD2 (6 bases). The CDR3 contains 13 residues. The germline V gene encodes CDR1 MNHNS and CDR2 SASEGT. Trimming cost V 5 bases and J 6 bases, with 14 bases left between them. The CDR3 sequence: CASSPFGDSEQYF. CDR3 bases: TGTGCCAGCAGTCCCTTCGGGGACTCCGAGCAGTACTTC.

At least ten counts were recorded for this clonotype. The chain joins TRBV5-4 to TRBJ1-4; a possible D gene is TRBD1 (5 bases). Trimming stripped 0 bases from V and 5 bases from J, with 11 bases between. Germline values: CDR1 SGHNT, CDR2 YYREEE (reference sequence). There are 15 residues in the CDR3. In DNA, the CDR3 is TGTGCCAGCAGCTTGGCGGCCGGGGCCAATGAAAAACTGTTTTTT. Protein sequence: CASSLAAGANEKLFF.

Many counts were recorded for this clonotype. This rearrangement joins TRBV5-1 to TRBJ2-5, with 10 nucleotides matching TRBD2. This CDR3 contains 20 residues. The germline V gene has CDR1 SGHRS and CDR2 YFSETQ. V gave up 3 bases and J gave up 4 bases; unmatched junction bases: 21. CDR3 in DNA: TGCGCCAGCAGCTCACAACCCCAAATAACCCGACTAGCGGGTGTAGAGACCCAGTACTTC. It yields the protein CASSSQPQITRLAGVETQYF.

This clonotype has just a few counts. This chain uses TRBV28 with TRBJ2-4, with a possible D match to TRBD1 (6 bases). V lost 3 bases and J 5 bases, leaving 14 bases between the germline ends. Germline CDR1 reads MDHEN; CDR2 reads SYDVKM. This CDR3 is 15 amino acids long. In DNA, the CDR3 is TGTGCCAGCAGTTTGTTCCCACAGGGTGAAAACATTCAGTACTTC. Protein sequence: CASSLFPQGENIQYF. Together with reference TRBV28 and TRBJ2-4, the CDR3 gives the full variable domain: DVKVTQSSRYLVKRTGEKVFLECVQDMDHENMFWYRQDPGLGLRLIYFSYDVKMKEKGDIPEGYSVSREKKERFSLILESASTNQTSMYLCASSLFPQGENIQYFGAGTRLSVL.

This clonotype was counted only a few times. The junction does not match germline at one end; this may be a read error. This chain joins TRBV5-8 and TRBJ2-7, with 10 positions matching TRBD1. The CDR3 is 12 amino acids. From germline, CDR1 is SGHTS and CDR2 YDEGEE. CDR3 bases: TGTGCCAGCAGATTTCGGGACAGGGGATTTAACTTC. Protein product: CASRFRDRGFNF.

This clonotype came up a few times. The V call is TRBV20-1, the J call TRBJ2-7; 8 bases are shared with TRBD1. The germline CDR1 and CDR2 sequences are DFQATT and SNEGSKA (reference sequence). The CDR3 is 12 residues long. V was clipped by 5 bases and J by 1 base; unmatched bases: 1. CDR3 loop: CSARTGSYEQYF. The CDR3 DNA reads TGCAGTGCTCGGACAGGGTCCTACGAGCAGTACTTC.

This clonotype came up many times. V gene TRBV18 combines with J gene TRBJ2-7; 13 bases are a match to TRBD2. V shed 0 bases, J shed 3 bases, and the junction held 2 bases outside the gene matches. The CDR3 consists of 16 residues. From germline, CDR1 is KGHSH and CDR2 LQKENI. CDR3 DNA sequence: TGTGCCAGCTCACCACCTACTAGCGGGAGGGGCTACGAGCAGTACTTC. The encoded protein is CASSPPTSGRGYEQYF.

This clonotype was observed a few times. CDR3 sequence (DNA): TGTGCCAGCAGACTAGTCGGGACTAGCGGAAGAGGGCCCCAAGGAGATACGCAGTATTTT. This gives the protein CASRLVGTSGRGPQGDTQYF. The chain recombines TRBV5-4 with TRBJ2-3; TRBD2 aligns across 11 bases. This CDR3 region has 20 residues. The J segment lost 5 bases and the V segment lost 5 bases, leaving 22 bases of the junction unmatched. CDR1 SGHNT and CDR2 YYREEE come from the germline V gene (reference sequence).

This clonotype has at least ten counts. This chain joins TRBV20-1 and TRBJ2-2; 9 nucleotides agree with TRBD1. Losses at the gene ends were 5 bases for V and 7 bases for J; bases not matched to a gene: 14. CDR1 and CDR2 from the germline V gene are DFQATT and SNEGSKA (reference sequence). The CDR3 covers 16 residues. The DNA of the CDR3 is TGCAGTGCTCCCAAGGGAAGAGGGACAGGGAACGGGGAGCTGTTTTTT. Translated, it gives CSAPKGRGTGNGELFF.

This clonotype was counted ten times or more. The chain combines TRBV5-1 with TRBJ1-5; the D is unclear. Trimming took 7 bases from V and 0 from J, leaving 11 bases between them. The CDR3 runs 14 residues. Germline lookup yields CDR1 SGHRS and CDR2 YFSETQ. CDR3 sequence: CASLPGYSNQPQHF. In nucleotides, the CDR3 is TGCGCCAGCTTACCCGGTTATAGCAATCAGCCCCAGCATTTT.

J is TRBJ2-6 and V is TRBV5-1; D unresolved. V lost 1 base, J lost 0 bases, and 2 bases lay in between. Looked up from germline, CDR1 is SGHRS and CDR2 is YFSETQ. This CDR3 has 14 residues. CDR3 region: CASSLYSGANVLTF. The CDR3 nucleotides read TGCGCCAGCAGCTTGTACTCTGGGGCCAACGTCCTGACTTTC.

Ten or more counts support this clonotype. The V and J genes are TRBV5-1 and TRBJ2-1, with TRBD1 matching 9 bases. From germline, CDR1 is SGHRS and CDR2 YFSETQ. V trimming: 4 bases; J trimming: 5 bases; junction bases outside the gene matches: 4. The CDR3 covers 14 residues. CDR3 sequence: CASSRTGDDNEQFF. For the CDR3, the DNA is TGCGCCAGCAGCAGGACAGGGGACGACAATGAGCAGTTCTTC. Combining the CDR3 with reference TRBV5-1 and TRBJ2-1 gives the whole variable domain KAGVTQTPRYLIKTRGQQVTLSCSPISGHRSVSWYQQTPGQGLQFLFEYFSETQRNKGNFPGRFSGRQFSNSRSEMNVSTLELGDSALYLCASSRTGDDNEQFFGPGTRLTVL.